This T cell receptor (beta chain) was documented in a study of T cells in Graves' hyperthyroidism and ophthalmopathy. RNA transcripts yielded amplified TCR beta CDR3 regions. TCR CDR3 underwent first-round RT-PCR with the HTBI primer set. One entry per CDR3 protein, called by TCRdb with MiXCR from the multiplex PCR reads. Of 500,000 to 650,000 distinct CDR3 sequences in the sample, more than 12% were seen once. CDR1 is MNHEY, CDR2 SMNVEV, per germline (reference sequence). The CDR3 totals 13 residues. Trimming left V 5 bases short and J 4 bases short, with 11 bases between. In the case of this clonotype: A much bigger clone sits one base away, suggesting this may be a read error.

This clonotype was obtained from a woman aged 45 to 65 with Graves' ophthalmopathy. Sequencing used blood. The genes are TRBV27 and TRBJ1-1, with D unclear. This chain's CDR3 is CASSLTLFTEAFF. CDR3 bases: TGTGCCAGCAGTCTTACCCTTTTCACTGAAGCTTTCTTT.